This T cell receptor (beta chain) was sequenced during a study of beta chain features in type 1 diabetes. The sequenced template was cDNA made from the entire isolated RNA. Read counts averaged around 3.5 million for samples of naive, central memory and regulatory T cells. Assay used: immunoSEQ multiplex PCR; TCRdb lists only in-frame clones, some missing. The sample carries a few hundred thousand clones, about a tenth recorded once. This clonotype was obtained from a man aged 18 to 29 in good health. Material for sequencing was central memory CD4+ T cells from blood.

The CDR3 region has the DNA TGTGCCATCAGTGAGGGACAGATTAGCACAGATACGCAGTATTTT. It codes for CAISEGQISTDTQYF. The V call is TRBV10-3, the J call TRBJ2-3; D possibly corresponds to TRBD1 (6 bases). The length of the CDR3 is 15 residues. Germline V CDR1 and CDR2: ENHRY, SYGVKD. The V and J ends lost 2 bases and 0 bases respectively, with 9 bases between them.